The 5 T cell receptor beta chains given below trace back to one sample, sequenced in a study of blood T cell repertoires in COVID-19. TCRdb's table, derived via immunoSEQ multiplex PCR, lists solely in-frame clones and lacks some. In the table there are more than 95,000 clones, 60% to 80% of which are singletons. The sequencing sample was made of peripheral blood. The source of these receptors is a man at least 80 years old with COVID-19, enrolled during active disease.

This chain joins TRBV6-1 and TRBJ2-3, with 11 bases aligning to TRBD2. The CDR3 loop spans 17 amino acids. Germline assignment: CDR1 MNHNS and CDR2 SASEGT. J was trimmed by 3 bases and V by 3 bases; bases with no gene match: 8. In DNA form, the CDR3 reads TGTGCCAGCAGTGATCCATACTGGACTAGCGGGACAGATACGCAGTATTTT. Protein sequence: CASSDPYWTSGTDTQYF.

This clone was found a few times. The CDR3 region has the DNA TGTGCCAGCACCACAGCGGGAGGCACCTACGAGCAGTACTTC. It specifies CASTTAGGTYEQYF. V is TRBV6-5 and J is TRBJ2-7; 9 bases fit TRBD2. There are 14 residues in the CDR3. The V and J ends lost 7 bases and 2 bases, in that order; junction bases with no gene match: 6. Germline V gene data show CDR1 as MNHEY and CDR2 as SVGAGI.

The V gene is TRBV4-1, the J gene TRBJ1-3; TRBD1 aligns across 7 bases. This CDR3 region has 21 residues. Trimming removed 2 bases from V and 0 bases from J; junction bases left unmatched: 19. Looked up from germline, CDR1 is MGHRA and CDR2 is YSYEKL. The CDR3 protein is CASSQSPLSRQGDYSGNTIYF. CDR3 DNA: TGCGCCAGCAGCCAAAGCCCCCTATCCCGACAGGGAGATTACTCTGGAAACACCATATATTTT.

The chain combines TRBV27 with TRBJ2-1, with 13 bases that match TRBD2. The germline V gene has CDR1 MNHEY and CDR2 SMNVEV (reference sequence). The CDR3 sequence is 14 residues long. Trimming cost V 7 bases and J 9 bases; bases outside gene matches: 6. CDR3: CASKPGLAGPEQFF. In DNA form, the CDR3 reads TGTGCCAGCAAACCGGGACTAGCGGGACCTGAGCAGTTCTTC.

This chain uses TRBV29-1 with TRBJ1-4; possibly TRBD1 for D (5 bases). This CDR3 is built from 13 residues. The germline V and J ends were trimmed by 6 bases and 8 bases, with 16 bases remaining between them. Germline values: CDR1 SQVTM, CDR2 ANQGSEA. The CDR3 DNA reads as TGCAGCGTCTCTAGGGGCTCAGGGGAAAAACTGTTTTTT. Translation gives CSVSRGSGEKLFF.